The next 18 T cell receptor beta chains were all read from a single sample in a study of regulatory T cells in long-lasting Graves disease. Relying on iRepertoire HTBI primers and Arm-PCR of CDR3 regions, the team built TCR beta libraries. MiXCR, applied by TCRdb to the multiplex PCR reads, yields one record per CDR3 protein. The sample has roughly 400,000 distinct CDR3 sequences; 15% are singletons. Indicated time point: newly diagnosed GD, antithyroid drugs for less than 3 months. TCR sequences were obtained from RNA taken from PBMCs. The data were also submitted as part of a second study, on T cells in Graves' hyperthyroidism and ophthalmopathy.

The sequences come from peripheral blood mononuclear cells (PBMCs), collected at new diagnosis, from a patient treated with antithyroid drugs. Receptors were obtained from a woman in her thirties or forties with Graves disease.

The chain couples TRBV6-1 to TRBJ2-6; TRBD1 matches 7 bases. Germline trimming cut 5 bases from V and 0 bases from J; bases unmatched to any gene: 7. Germline V gene data show CDR1 as MNHNS and CDR2 as SASEGT. The CDR3 consists of 17 residues. The CDR3 DNA reads TGTGCCAGCAGTCTTACGACAGGGTTCTCTGGGGCCAACGTCCTGACTTTC. Translation: CASSLTTGFSGANVLTF.

The sample holds many counts of this clonotype. V usage is TRBV19 and J usage is TRBJ2-1; 10 bases match TRBD2. Germline CDR1 reads LNHDA; CDR2 reads SQIVND (reference sequence). The CDR3 spans 21 residues. The trim removed 5 bases at V and 0 bases at J, leaving 19 bases unmatched. The CDR3 DNA sequence: TGTGCCAGTAGTCTTAAGCCAGGGCTAGCGGGGGCCCTGAGCTCCTACAATGAGCAGTTCTTC. It specifies CASSLKPGLAGALSSYNEQFF.

This clonotype was counted only a few times. The rearrangement links TRBV6-4 to TRBJ1-1, with a weak D call TRBD1 (5 bases). V was trimmed by 4 bases and J by 4 bases, leaving 10 bases between them. CDR1 is MRHNA and CDR2 is SNTAGT in the germline V gene. CDR3 length equals 13 residues. CDR3 sequence reads: CASSAGMGTEAFF. CDR3 in DNA: TGTGCCAGCAGTGCAGGGATGGGCACTGAAGCTTTCTTT.

This clonotype was observed at least ten times. The J gene is TRBJ2-3, the V gene TRBV5-4; 10 bases match TRBD1. The CDR3 is made up of 18 amino acids. The germline V gene has CDR1 SGHNT and CDR2 YYREEE (reference sequence). V lost 0 bases and J lost 3; bases outside the gene matches: 10. CDR3: CASSLGQGAAGFTDTQYF. CDR3 DNA sequence: TGTGCCAGCAGCTTGGGACAGGGGGCTGCGGGATTTACAGATACGCAGTATTTT.

Worth noting for this clonotype: A far larger clone is one nucleotide away, so this likely arose from a read error. V gene TRBV7-2 combines with J gene TRBJ2-5; the D is unclear. The CDR3 loop spans 15 amino acids. The germline gives CDR1 SGHTA, CDR2 FQGNSA. Trimming removed 4 bases from V and 4 bases from J, with 16 bases in between. The CDR3 protein is CASSSVLPPGETQYF. The CDR3 region has the DNA TGTGCCAGCAGCTCAGTACTACCCCCTGGAGAGACCCAGTACTTC. Filled out from reference TRBV7-2 and TRBJ2-5, the complete variable domain reads GAGVSQSPSNKVTEKGKDVELRCDPISGHTALYWYRQSLGQGLEFLIYFQGNSAPDKSGLPSDRFSAERTGGSVSTLTIQRTQQEDSAVYLCASSSVLPPGETQYFGPGTRLLVL.

The chain carries TRBV6-2 or TRBV6-3 and TRBJ2-7; TRBD1 agrees at 8 bases. There are 16 residues in the CDR3. Trimming at V came to 5 bases and at J to 6 bases, leaving 15 bases not matched to a gene. Looked up from germline, CDR1 is MNHEY and CDR2 is SVGEGT. CDR3 residues: CASSESDRGSEGEQYF. CDR3 coding DNA: TGTGCCAGCAGTGAATCCGACAGGGGATCGGAAGGCGAGCAGTACTTC.

This rearrangement joins TRBV3-1 to TRBJ2-2, with 7 bases identical to TRBD1. Germline V gene data show CDR1 as LGHDT and CDR2 as YNNKEL (reference sequence). The CDR3 is made up of 16 amino acids. V lost 5 bases and J lost 4; bases outside the gene matches: 10. In nucleotides, the CDR3 is TGTGCCAGCAGCTCTCCATACGACAGGGCCACCGGGGAGCTGTTTTTT. Its protein is CASSSPYDRATGELFF.

This clonotype appeared many times. The chain joins TRBV28 to TRBJ1-2; TRBD1 agrees at 7 bases. The CDR3 length is 12 residues. The germline V gene has CDR1 MDHEN and CDR2 SYDVKM. The V and J ends lost 6 bases and 4 bases, in that order; junction bases with no gene match: 2. The CDR3 bases are TGTGCCAGCAGAGGACAGGCCTATGGCTACACCTTC. Its translation is CASRGQAYGYTF.

This clonotype appeared many times. This rearrangement joins TRBV12-3 or TRBV12-4 to TRBJ2-7; possibly TRBD2 for D (5 bases). V was clipped by 5 bases and J by 3 bases, with 23 bases between them. CDR3 length equals 17 residues. The CDR3 loop reads CASSPFTRQPRDYEQYF. The CDR3 nucleotides are TGTGCCAGCAGTCCCTTCACTAGACAACCAAGGGACTACGAGCAGTACTTC.

This clonotype came up many times. V usage is TRBV28 and J usage is TRBJ2-1, with 13 nucleotides matching TRBD2. Germline trimming cut 6 bases from V and 3 bases from J; bases unmatched to any gene: 8. This CDR3 spans 17 amino acids. Germline V lookup: CDR1 MDHEN, CDR2 SYDVKM. For the CDR3, the DNA is TGTGCCAGCAGGTTTAGGACTAGCGGGAGTCTCTACAATGAGCAGTTCTTC. This translates into CASRFRTSGSLYNEQFF. The entire variable domain, with the rest obtained from reference TRBV28 and TRBJ2-1, is as follows: DVKVTQSSRYLVKRTGEKVFLECVQDMDHENMFWYRQDPGLGLRLIYFSYDVKMKEKGDIPEGYSVSREKKERFSLILESASTNQTSMYLCASRFRTSGSLYNEQFFGPGTRLTVL.

This clonotype was counted ten times or more. The V call is TRBV28, the J call TRBJ1-2, with 8 bases matching TRBD1. Germline CDR1 is MDHEN and CDR2 is SYDVKM. V lost 3 bases to trimming and J lost 7 bases; unmatched junction nucleotides: 10. This CDR3 comprises 15 residues. CDR3 DNA: TGTGCCAGCAGTTTTTCATCCGACAGGGGTGGTGGCTACACCTTC. Protein: CASSFSSDRGGGYTF.

As regards this clonotype: A clone one base away is much larger, so this may be a read error. CDR3 in amino acids: CSFGQDTNTEAFF. As DNA, the CDR3 is TGCAGCTTTGGTCAGGACACAAACACTGAAGCTTTCTTT. The chain has TRBV29-1 and TRBJ1-1; maybe TRBD1 (5 bases). V lost 8 bases and J 2 bases, leaving 15 bases between the germline ends. Looked up from germline, CDR1 is SQVTM and CDR2 is ANQGSEA. This CDR3 has 13 amino acids.

This clonotype was seen at least ten times. V usage is TRBV25-1 and J usage is TRBJ1-1, with TRBD1 matching over 9 bases. The CDR3 has 16 residues. Looked up from germline, CDR1 is MGHDK and CDR2 is SYGVNS. V shed 4 bases and J 7 bases; nucleotides not matched to a gene: 13. CDR3 residues: CASSAQDRGSIGEAFF. The CDR3 region has the DNA TGTGCCAGCAGTGCACAGGACAGGGGTTCAATCGGTGAAGCTTTCTTT. Filled out from reference TRBV25-1 and TRBJ1-1, the complete variable domain reads EADIYQTPRYLVIGTGKKITLECSQTMGHDKMYWYQQDPGMELHLIHYSYGVNSTEKGDLSSESTVSRIRTEHFPLTLESARPSHTSQYLCASSAQDRGSIGEAFFGQGTRLTVV.

This clonotype was picked up many times. The chain links TRBV12-3 or TRBV12-4 to TRBJ2-1; weak D call: TRBD2 (6 bases). The V end lost 3 bases, the J end lost 6 bases, and 15 bases lay between the germline ends. The CDR3 consists of 15 residues. The CDR3 sequence is CASSFWRDRSNEQFF. CDR3 coding DNA: TGTGCCAGCAGTTTTTGGCGGGATCGTAGCAATGAGCAGTTCTTC.

This clonotype was counted between two and nine times. V is TRBV20-1 and J is TRBJ2-7; tentatively, D is TRBD1 or TRBD2 (5 bases each). From germline, CDR1 is DFQATT and CDR2 SNEGSKA (reference sequence). The CDR3 spans 14 residues. V lost 1 base and J 7 bases, leaving 17 bases between the germline ends. The CDR3 nucleotides are TGCAGTGCTAGAGGGGGCCCTAGCACGGAAGAGCAGTACTTC. This gives the protein CSARGGPSTEEQYF.

Many counts were recorded for this clonotype. The chain uses TRBV6-5 and TRBJ1-5; D is perhaps TRBD1 (5 bases). Germline values: CDR1 MNHEY, CDR2 SVGAGI. This CDR3 is 15 amino acids long. Trimming took off 0 bases at V and 2 bases at J, with 8 bases between the two ends. The DNA of the CDR3 is TGTGCCAGCAGTTACTCGTGGGGCGGCAATCAGCCCCAGCATTTT. Residues: CASSYSWGGNQPQHF.

This clonotype came up a few times. The rearrangement joins TRBV4-1 to TRBJ2-7; D gene uncertain. The CDR3 runs 14 residues. V gave up 1 base and J gave up 3 bases, with 10 bases separating them. The germline V gene has CDR1 MGHRA and CDR2 YSYEKL. The chain's CDR3 is CASSQGLESYEQYF. In nucleotides, the CDR3 is TGCGCCAGCAGCCAAGGCCTAGAAAGCTACGAGCAGTACTTC.

This clonotype was picked up many times. J is TRBJ2-2 and V is TRBV15; possible D gene TRBD1, 5 bases. The V gene lost 5 bases and the J gene lost 0 bases, with 10 bases spanning the gap. This CDR3 is built from 15 residues. The germline CDR1 and CDR2 sequences are LNHNV and YYDKDF (reference sequence). Here the CDR3 reads CATSPRVPNTGELFF. The CDR3 DNA follows: TGTGCCACCAGCCCCAGGGTCCCGAACACCGGGGAGCTGTTTTTT.